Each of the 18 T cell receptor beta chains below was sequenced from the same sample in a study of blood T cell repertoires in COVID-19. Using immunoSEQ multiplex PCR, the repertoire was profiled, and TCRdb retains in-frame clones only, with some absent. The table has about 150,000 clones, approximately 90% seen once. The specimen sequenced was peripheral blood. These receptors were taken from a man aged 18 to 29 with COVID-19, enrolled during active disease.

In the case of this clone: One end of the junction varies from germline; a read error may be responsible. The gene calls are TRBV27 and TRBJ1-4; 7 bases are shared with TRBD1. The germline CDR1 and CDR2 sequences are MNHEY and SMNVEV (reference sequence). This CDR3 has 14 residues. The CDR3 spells CASSHYRDREKLLF. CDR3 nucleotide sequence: TGTGCCAGCAGCCACTACCGGGACAGAGAAAAACTGCTTTTT.

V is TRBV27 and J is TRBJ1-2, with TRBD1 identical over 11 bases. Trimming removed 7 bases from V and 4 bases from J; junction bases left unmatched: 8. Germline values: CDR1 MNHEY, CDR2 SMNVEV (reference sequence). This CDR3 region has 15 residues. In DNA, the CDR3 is TGTGCCAGCACCTTGACCGGGACAGGGGGCTATGGCTACACCTTC. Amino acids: CASTLTGTGGYGYTF.

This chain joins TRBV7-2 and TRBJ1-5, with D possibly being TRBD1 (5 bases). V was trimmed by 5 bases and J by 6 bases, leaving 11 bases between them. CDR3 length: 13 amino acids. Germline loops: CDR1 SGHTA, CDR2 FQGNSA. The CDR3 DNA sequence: TGTGCCAGCAGCCCCCGCAGGGCTCAGCCCCAGCATTTT. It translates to CASSPRRAQPQHF.

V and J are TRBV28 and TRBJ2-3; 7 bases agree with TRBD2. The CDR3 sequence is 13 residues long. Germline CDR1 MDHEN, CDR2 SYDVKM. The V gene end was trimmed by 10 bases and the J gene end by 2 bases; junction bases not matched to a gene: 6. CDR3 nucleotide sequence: TGTGCCACCGCGGGAGCCTACACAGATACGCAGTATTTT. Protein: CATAGAYTDTQYF. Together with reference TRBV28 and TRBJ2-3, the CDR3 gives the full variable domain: DVKVTQSSRYLVKRTGEKVFLECVQDMDHENMFWYRQDPGLGLRLIYFSYDVKMKEKGDIPEGYSVSREKKERFSLILESASTNQTSMYLCATAGAYTDTQYFGPGTRLTVL.

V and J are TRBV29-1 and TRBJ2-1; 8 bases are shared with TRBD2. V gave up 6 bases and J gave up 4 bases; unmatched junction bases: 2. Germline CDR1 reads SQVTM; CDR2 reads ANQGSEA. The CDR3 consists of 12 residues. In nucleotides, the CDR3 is TGCAGCGTCGGACTAGCTTACAATGAGCAGTTCTTC. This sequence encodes CSVGLAYNEQFF.

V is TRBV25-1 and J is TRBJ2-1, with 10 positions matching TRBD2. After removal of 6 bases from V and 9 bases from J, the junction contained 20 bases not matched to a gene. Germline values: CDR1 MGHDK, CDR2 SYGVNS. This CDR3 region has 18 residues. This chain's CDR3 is CASSPLGEREGGKVEQFF. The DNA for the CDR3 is TGTGCCAGCAGCCCCCTTGGAGAGCGGGAGGGGGGAAAGGTTGAGCAGTTCTTC.

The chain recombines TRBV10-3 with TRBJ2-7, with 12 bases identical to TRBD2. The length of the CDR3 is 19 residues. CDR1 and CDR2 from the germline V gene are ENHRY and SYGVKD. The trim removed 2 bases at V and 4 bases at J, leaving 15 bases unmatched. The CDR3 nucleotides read TGTGCCATCAGTGAGAGGGGACAGACTAGCGGGAGAAAGGGGTACGAGCAGTACTTC. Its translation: CAISERGQTSGRKGYEQYF.

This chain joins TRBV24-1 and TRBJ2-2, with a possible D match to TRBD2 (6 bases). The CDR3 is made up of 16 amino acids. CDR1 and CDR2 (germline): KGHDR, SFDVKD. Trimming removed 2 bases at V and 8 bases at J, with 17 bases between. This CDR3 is CATSDYPARGKGELFF. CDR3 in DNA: TGTGCCACCAGTGATTATCCCGCACGGGGGAAGGGGGAGCTGTTTTTT.

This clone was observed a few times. The CDR3 is CASRQGHVNEQFF. CDR3 DNA: TGTGCCAGCAGACAGGGACACGTCAATGAGCAGTTCTTC. The rearrangement links TRBV6-5 to TRBJ2-1, with D perhaps TRBD1 (6 bases). CDR3 length: 13 residues. Germline V gene data show CDR1 as MNHEY and CDR2 as SVGAGI. The V end was cut by 6 bases, the J end by 6 bases, with 12 bases between.

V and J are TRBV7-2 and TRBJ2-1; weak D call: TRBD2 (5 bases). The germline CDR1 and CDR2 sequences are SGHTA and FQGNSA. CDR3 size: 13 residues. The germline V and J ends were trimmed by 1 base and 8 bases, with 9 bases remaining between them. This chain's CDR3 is CASSLVPADEQFF. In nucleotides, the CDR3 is TGTGCCAGCAGCTTAGTCCCAGCGGATGAGCAGTTCTTC.

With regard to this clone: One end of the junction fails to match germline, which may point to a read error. The CDR3 sequence is CAWSVDRGRRPEKLLF. Written as DNA, the CDR3 is TGTGCCTGGAGTGTAGACAGGGGGCGCCGCCCTGAAAAACTGCTTTTT. The chain uses TRBV30 and TRBJ1-4, with 10 bases fitting TRBD1. Germline values: CDR1 GTSNPN, CDR2 SVGIG (reference sequence). CDR3 size: 16 residues.

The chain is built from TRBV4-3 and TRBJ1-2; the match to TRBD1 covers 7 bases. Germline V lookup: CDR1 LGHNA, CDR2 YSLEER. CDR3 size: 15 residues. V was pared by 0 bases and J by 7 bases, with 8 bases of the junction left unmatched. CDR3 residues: CASSQDLGQDGGYTF. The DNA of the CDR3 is TGCGCCAGCAGCCAAGATCTCGGACAGGATGGTGGCTACACCTTC.

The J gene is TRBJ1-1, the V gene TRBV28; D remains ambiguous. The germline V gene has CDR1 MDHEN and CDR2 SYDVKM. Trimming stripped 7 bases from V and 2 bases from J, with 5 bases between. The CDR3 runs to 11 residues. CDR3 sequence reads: CASTGNTEAFF. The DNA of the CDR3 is TGTGCCAGCACGGGAAACACTGAAGCTTTCTTT. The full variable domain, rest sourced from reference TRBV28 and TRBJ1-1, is DVKVTQSSRYLVKRTGEKVFLECVQDMDHENMFWYRQDPGLGLRLIYFSYDVKMKEKGDIPEGYSVSREKKERFSLILESASTNQTSMYLCASTGNTEAFFGQGTRLTVV.

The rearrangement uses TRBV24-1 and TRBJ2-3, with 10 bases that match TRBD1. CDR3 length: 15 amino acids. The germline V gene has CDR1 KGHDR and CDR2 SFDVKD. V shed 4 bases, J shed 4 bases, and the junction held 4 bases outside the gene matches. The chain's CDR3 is CATSDLGQGADTQYF. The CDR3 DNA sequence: TGTGCCACCAGTGACCTAGGACAGGGGGCAGATACGCAGTATTTT.

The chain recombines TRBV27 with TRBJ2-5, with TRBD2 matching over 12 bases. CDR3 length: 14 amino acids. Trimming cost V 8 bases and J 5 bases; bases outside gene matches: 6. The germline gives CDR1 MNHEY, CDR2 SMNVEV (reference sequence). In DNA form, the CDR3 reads TGTGCCAGCCGCGGACTAGCGGGACAGGAGACCCAGTACTTC. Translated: CASRGLAGQETQYF.

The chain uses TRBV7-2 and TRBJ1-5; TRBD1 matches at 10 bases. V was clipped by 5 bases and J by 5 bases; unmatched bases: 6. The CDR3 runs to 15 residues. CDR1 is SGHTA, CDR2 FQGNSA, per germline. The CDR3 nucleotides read TGTGCCAGCAGCCCCGGGACAGGGGCTTATCAGCCCCAGCATTTT. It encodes CASSPGTGAYQPQHF.

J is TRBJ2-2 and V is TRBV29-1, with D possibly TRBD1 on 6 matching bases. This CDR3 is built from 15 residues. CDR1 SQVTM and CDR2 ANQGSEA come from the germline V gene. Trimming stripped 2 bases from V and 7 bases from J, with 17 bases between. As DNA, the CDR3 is TGCAGCGTTGAACTTTCCAGGGGAAGCTTCGGGGAGCTGTTTTTT. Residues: CSVELSRGSFGELFF.

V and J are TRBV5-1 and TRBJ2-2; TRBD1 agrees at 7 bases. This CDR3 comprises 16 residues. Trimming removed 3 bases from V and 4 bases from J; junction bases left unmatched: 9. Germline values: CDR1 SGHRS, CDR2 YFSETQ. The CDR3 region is CASSYRRDRVTGELFF. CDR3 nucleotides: TGCGCCAGCAGCTACCGCCGGGACAGAGTCACCGGGGAGCTGTTTTTT.